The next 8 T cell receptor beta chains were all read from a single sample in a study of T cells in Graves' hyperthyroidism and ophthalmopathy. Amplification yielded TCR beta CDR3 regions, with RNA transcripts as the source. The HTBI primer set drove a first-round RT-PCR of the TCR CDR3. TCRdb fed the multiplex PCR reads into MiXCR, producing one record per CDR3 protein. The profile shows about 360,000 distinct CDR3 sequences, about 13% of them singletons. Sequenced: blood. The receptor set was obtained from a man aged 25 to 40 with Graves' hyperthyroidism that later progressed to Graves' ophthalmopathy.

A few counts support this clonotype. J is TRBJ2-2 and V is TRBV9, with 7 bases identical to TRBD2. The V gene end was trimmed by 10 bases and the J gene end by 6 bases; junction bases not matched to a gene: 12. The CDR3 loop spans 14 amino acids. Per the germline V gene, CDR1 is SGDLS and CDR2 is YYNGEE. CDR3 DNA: TGTGCCGAAAAACGGCGGGGGAAGGCCGGGGAGCTGTTTTTT. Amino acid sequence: CAEKRRGKAGELFF.

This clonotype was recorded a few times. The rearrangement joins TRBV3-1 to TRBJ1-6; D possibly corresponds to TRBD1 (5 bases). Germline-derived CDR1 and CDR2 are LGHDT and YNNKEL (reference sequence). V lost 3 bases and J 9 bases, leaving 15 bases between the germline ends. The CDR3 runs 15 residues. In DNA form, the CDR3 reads TGTGCCAGCAGCCAGACCGGGACTCTAGGTTCACCCCTCCACTTT. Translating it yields CASSQTGTLGSPLHF.

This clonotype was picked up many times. The chain's CDR3 is CASSLTGEGAEAFF. CDR3 bases: TGTGCCAGCAGCTTAACAGGGGAAGGCGCTGAAGCTTTCTTT. The chain joins TRBV7-3 to TRBJ1-1; TRBD1 is a possible D gene (5 bases). The length of the CDR3 is 14 residues. CDR1 and CDR2 from the germline V gene are SGHTA and FQGTGA. V was clipped by 0 bases and J by 6 bases, with 11 bases between them.

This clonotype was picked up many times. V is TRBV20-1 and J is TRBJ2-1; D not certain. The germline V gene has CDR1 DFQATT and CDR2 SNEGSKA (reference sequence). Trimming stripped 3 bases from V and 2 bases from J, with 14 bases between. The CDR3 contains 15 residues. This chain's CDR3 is CSASKWESTYNEQFF. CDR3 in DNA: TGCAGTGCTAGTAAATGGGAAAGTACCTACAATGAGCAGTTCTTC.

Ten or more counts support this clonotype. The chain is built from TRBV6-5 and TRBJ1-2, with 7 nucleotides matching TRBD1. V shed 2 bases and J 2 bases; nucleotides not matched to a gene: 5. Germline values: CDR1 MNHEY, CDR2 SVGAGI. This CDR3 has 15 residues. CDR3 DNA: TGTGCCAGCAGTTACGACTACAGGGGAAACTATGGCTACACCTTC. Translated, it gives CASSYDYRGNYGYTF.

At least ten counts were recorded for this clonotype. The CDR3 DNA is TGTGCCAGCAGCCCGGCGACAGGGTCCTACGAGCAGTACTTC. Translation gives CASSPATGSYEQYF. The chain recombines TRBV7-2 with TRBJ2-7; TRBD1 agrees at 7 bases. With 5 bases clipped from V and 1 base from J, the junction kept 5 bases outside the gene matches. The CDR3 covers 14 residues. Per the germline V gene, CDR1 is SGHTA and CDR2 is FQGNSA.

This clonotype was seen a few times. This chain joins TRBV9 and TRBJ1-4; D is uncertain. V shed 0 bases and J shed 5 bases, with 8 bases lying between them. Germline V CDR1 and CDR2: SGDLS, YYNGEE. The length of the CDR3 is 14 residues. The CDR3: CASSVDQQNEKLFF. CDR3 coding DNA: TGTGCCAGCAGCGTAGATCAGCAAAATGAAAAACTGTTTTTT. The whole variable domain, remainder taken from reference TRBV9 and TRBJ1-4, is DSGVTQTPKHLITATGQRVTLRCSPRSGDLSVYWYQQSLDQGLQFLIQYYNGEERAKGNILERFSAQQFPDLHSELNLSSLELGDSALYFCASSVDQQNEKLFFGSGTQLSVL.

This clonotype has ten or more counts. The CDR3 DNA reads as TGTGCCAGCAGCCATCCGGGGTTCGCTTTCTTT. Translation: CASSHPGFAFF. This chain joins TRBV28 and TRBJ1-1; D remains ambiguous. From germline, CDR1 is MDHEN and CDR2 SYDVKM. V shed 6 bases and J shed 11 bases, with 13 bases lying between them. CDR3 length: 11 amino acids.